Sequencing of this TCR beta chain was carried out in a study of blood T cell repertoires in COVID-19. Sequencing used immunoSEQ multiplex PCR; TCRdb keeps in-frame clones, though not all of them. The sample carries 40,000 to 50,000 clones, 86% recorded once. V lost 0 bases to trimming and J lost 4 bases, with 6 bases between them. Germline V CDR1 and CDR2: LGHDT, YNNKEL (reference sequence). CDR3 length: 13 residues. V gene TRBV3-1 (or the pseudogene TRBV3-2) combines with J gene TRBJ1-1, with D hard to call. The TCR sequence derives from a woman aged 55-69 years with acute or convalescent COVID-19. Sequencing input: peripheral blood. The CDR3 sequence is CASSQDRGTEAFF. CDR3 bases: TGTGCCAGCAGCCAAGATCGGGGCACTGAAGCTTTCTTT.